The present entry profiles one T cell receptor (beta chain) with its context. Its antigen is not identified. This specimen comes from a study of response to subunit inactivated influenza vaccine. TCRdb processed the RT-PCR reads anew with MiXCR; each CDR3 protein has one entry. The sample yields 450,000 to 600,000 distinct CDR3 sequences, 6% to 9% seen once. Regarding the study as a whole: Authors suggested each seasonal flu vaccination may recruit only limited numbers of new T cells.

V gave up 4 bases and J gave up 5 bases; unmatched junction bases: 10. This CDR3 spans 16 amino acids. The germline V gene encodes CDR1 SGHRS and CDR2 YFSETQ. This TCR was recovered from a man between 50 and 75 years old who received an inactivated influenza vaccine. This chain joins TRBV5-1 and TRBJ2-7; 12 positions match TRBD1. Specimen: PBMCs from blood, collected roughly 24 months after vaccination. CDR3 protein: CASSDHPGTGGNEQYF. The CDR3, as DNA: TGCGCCAGCAGCGATCACCCGGGGACAGGGGGCAACGAGCAGTACTTC.